This T cell receptor beta chain comes out of a study of blood T cell repertoires in COVID-19. Turning to the study itself: COVID-19 samples, acute and convalescent, were from the United States, Italy and Spain.

Sequenced by immunoSEQ multiplex PCR; TCRdb stores in-frame clones only, minus some. The data hold 310,000 or so clones, with 85% to 90% observed a single time. The V and J ends lost 3 bases and 1 base respectively, with 18 bases between them. The CDR3 runs 18 residues. Germline lookup yields CDR1 LNHDA and CDR2 SQIVND (reference sequence). Sequenced sample: PBMCs or T cells enriched from blood (not recorded which). This TCR was sampled from a woman between 18 and 29 years old with acute COVID-19. The chain recombines TRBV19 with TRBJ2-2, with no clear D. In DNA, the CDR3 is TGTGCCAGTAGTATTGGATTAGGAGCCAGTAAGAACACCGGGGAGCTGTTTTTT. Residues: CASSIGLGASKNTGELFF.